Given below is one TCR beta chain in context. The data originate from a study of blood T cell repertoires in COVID-19. Overall study context: PBMCs, B-cell-depleted T cells, or T cells were the source of the cDNA or gDNA that made up the material.

TCRdb's copy holds only in-frame clones and misses some; the assay was immunoSEQ multiplex PCR. The table lists a few hundred thousand clones, approximately 85% of them singletons. Germline CDR1 and CDR2: SGHDT and YYEEEE. V shed 0 bases and J shed 10 bases, with 20 bases lying between them. This CDR3 has 16 amino acids. The sequenced material came from PBMCs or T cells enriched from blood (not recorded which). This receptor was identified in a woman aged 25 to 39 who had recovered from COVID-19. The chain recombines TRBV5-6 with TRBJ2-1; D might be TRBD2 (6 bases). CDR3 coding DNA: TGTGCCAGCAGCTTGGCCCGGGGGATTGGGTATCAGGAGCAGTTCTTC. It specifies CASSLARGIGYQEQFF.